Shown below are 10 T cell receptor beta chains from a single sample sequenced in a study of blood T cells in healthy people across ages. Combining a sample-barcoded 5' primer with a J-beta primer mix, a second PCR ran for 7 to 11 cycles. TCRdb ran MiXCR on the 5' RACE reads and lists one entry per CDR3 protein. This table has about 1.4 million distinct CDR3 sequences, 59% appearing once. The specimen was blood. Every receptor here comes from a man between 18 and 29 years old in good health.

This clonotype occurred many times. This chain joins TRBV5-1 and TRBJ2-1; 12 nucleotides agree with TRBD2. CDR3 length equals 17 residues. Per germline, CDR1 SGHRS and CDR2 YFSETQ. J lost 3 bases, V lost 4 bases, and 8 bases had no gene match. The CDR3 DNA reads TGCGCCAGCAGCCTACAAGGGACTAGCGGGTTCTACAATGAGCAGTTCTTC. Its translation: CASSLQGTSGFYNEQFF. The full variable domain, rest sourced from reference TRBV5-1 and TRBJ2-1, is KAGVTQTPRYLIKTRGQQVTLSCSPISGHRSVSWYQQTPGQGLQFLFEYFSETQRNKGNFPGRFSGRQFSNSRSEMNVSTLELGDSALYLCASSLQGTSGFYNEQFFGPGTRLTVL.

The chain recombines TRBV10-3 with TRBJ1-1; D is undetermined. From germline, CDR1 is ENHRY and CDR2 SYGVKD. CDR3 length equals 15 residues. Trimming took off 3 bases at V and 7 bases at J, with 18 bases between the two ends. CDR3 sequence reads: CAISDRGGKDDEAFF. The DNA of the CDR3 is TGTGCCATCAGTGATCGGGGTGGTAAGGATGATGAAGCTTTCTTT.

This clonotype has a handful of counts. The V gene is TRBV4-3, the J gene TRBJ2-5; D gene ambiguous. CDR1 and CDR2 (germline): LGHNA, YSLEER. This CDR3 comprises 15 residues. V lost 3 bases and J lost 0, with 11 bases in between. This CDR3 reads CASSQDANHQETQYF. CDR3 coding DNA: TGCGCCAGCAGCCAGGACGCCAACCACCAAGAGACCCAGTACTTC.

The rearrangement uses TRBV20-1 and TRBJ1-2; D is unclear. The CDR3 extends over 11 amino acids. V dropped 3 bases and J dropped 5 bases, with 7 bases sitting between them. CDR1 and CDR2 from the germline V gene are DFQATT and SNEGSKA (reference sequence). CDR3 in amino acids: CSASLRYGYTF. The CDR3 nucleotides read TGCAGTGCTAGCCTTAGGTATGGCTACACCTTC.

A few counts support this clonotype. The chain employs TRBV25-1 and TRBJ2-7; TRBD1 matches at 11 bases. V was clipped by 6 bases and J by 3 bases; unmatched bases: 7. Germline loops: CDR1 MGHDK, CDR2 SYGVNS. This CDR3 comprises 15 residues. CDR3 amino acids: CASSGGTGGLYEQYF. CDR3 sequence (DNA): TGTGCCAGCAGCGGTGGGACAGGGGGTCTCTACGAGCAGTACTTC.

This CDR3 is CASSLGGGGAWTEAFF. CDR3 in DNA: TGTGCCAGCAGCTTAGGTGGAGGGGGGGCGTGGACTGAAGCTTTCTTT. The chain combines TRBV7-9 with TRBJ1-1; D may be TRBD1 (6 bases). The CDR3 spans 16 residues. Trimming took 1 base from V and 5 from J, leaving 17 bases between them. The germline V gene has CDR1 SEHNR and CDR2 FQNEAQ (reference sequence).

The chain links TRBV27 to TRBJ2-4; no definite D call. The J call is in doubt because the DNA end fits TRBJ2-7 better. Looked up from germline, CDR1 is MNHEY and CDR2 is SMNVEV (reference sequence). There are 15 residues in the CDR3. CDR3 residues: CASSETSDGFYEQYF. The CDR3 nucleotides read TGTGCCAGCAGTGAAACCTCGGACGGGTTCTACGAGCAGTACTTC.

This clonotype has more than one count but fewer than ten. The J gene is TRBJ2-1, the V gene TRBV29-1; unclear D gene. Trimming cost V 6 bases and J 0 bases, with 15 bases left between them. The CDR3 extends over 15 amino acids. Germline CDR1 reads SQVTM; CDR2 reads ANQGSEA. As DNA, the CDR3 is TGCAGCGTCAAGGGTCCGGAGAGCTCCTACAATGAGCAGTTCTTC. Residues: CSVKGPESSYNEQFF.

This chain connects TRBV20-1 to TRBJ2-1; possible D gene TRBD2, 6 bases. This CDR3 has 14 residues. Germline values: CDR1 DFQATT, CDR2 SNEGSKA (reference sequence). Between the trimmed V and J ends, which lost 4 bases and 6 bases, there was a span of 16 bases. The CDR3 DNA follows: TGCAGTGCTAACCTGCGAGGCGGGATCAATGAGCAGTTCTTC. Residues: CSANLRGGINEQFF.

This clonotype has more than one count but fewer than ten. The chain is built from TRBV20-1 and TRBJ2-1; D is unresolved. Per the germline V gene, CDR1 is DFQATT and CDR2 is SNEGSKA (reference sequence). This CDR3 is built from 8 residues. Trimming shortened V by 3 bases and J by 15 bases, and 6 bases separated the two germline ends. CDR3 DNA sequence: TGCAGTGCTAGTTCGCTGTTCTTC. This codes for CSASSLFF.